These 18 T cell receptor beta chains share one sample of origin, sequenced in a study of graft-versus-host responses after intestinal transplantation. No antigen has been assigned to these receptors. Clones were sequenced by immunoSEQ multiplex PCR, and TCRdb holds only the in-frame ones, with some missing. Of some 85,000 clones in the sample, approximately 90% were seen once. Sample: unstimulated CD8+ T cells sorted from spleen or lymph node cells, taken before transplant. These receptors came from a human donor who was the organ donor for an intestinal transplant.

The V call is TRBV11-2, the J call TRBJ2-3, with 13 positions matching TRBD2. Germline CDR1 reads SGHAT; CDR2 reads FQNNGV. This CDR3 spans 16 amino acids. Trimming took 4 bases from V and 5 from J; bases not matched to a gene: 6. The CDR3 reads CASSSRLAGGGDTQYF. The CDR3 DNA sequence: TGTGCCAGCAGCTCCAGACTAGCGGGGGGCGGAGATACGCAGTATTTT.

The CDR3 protein is CASSTPDRGVGNEQFF. The CDR3 DNA reads TGTGCCAGCAGCACCCCGGACAGGGGCGTCGGCAATGAGCAGTTCTTC. This sequence joins TRBV7-9 and TRBJ2-1; 9 nucleotides align to TRBD1. This CDR3 is 16 amino acids long. J lost 6 bases, V lost 5 bases, and 11 bases had no gene match. Germline lookup yields CDR1 SEHNR and CDR2 FQNEAQ (reference sequence).

V is TRBV4-3 and J is TRBJ1-5; D not resolved. V was cut by 1 base and J by 0 bases, with 7 bases left in between. Germline V gene lookup returns CDR1 LGHNA and CDR2 YSLEER. The CDR3 extends over 15 amino acids. CDR3: CASSQARGSNQPQHF. CDR3 nucleotides: TGCGCCAGCAGCCAAGCCCGCGGTAGCAATCAGCCCCAGCATTTT.

The chain recombines TRBV29-1 with TRBJ1-2, with TRBD1 matching over 7 bases. V gave up 3 bases and J gave up 4 bases; unmatched junction bases: 11. CDR1 and CDR2 from the germline V gene are SQVTM and ANQGSEA. The CDR3 has 15 residues. The CDR3 DNA is TGCAGCGTTGAGGGGACAGAAGGGGGTTCCTATGGCTACACCTTC. It codes for CSVEGTEGGSYGYTF.

This chain connects TRBV11-2 to TRBJ2-3, with a weak D call TRBD2 (7 bases). Trimming shortened V by 0 bases and J by 4 bases, and 17 bases separated the two germline ends. CDR3 size: 17 residues. Germline CDR1 SGHAT, CDR2 FQNNGV. The CDR3 region has the DNA TGTGCCAGCAGCTTAGATGCGTTGGGGGGGGCCGCAGATACGCAGTATTTT. It is translated as CASSLDALGGAADTQYF.

The chain links TRBV29-1 to TRBJ1-1; D may be TRBD1 (6 bases). CDR3 length equals 11 residues. V dropped 5 bases and J dropped 10 bases, with 14 bases sitting between them. Germline CDR1 is SQVTM and CDR2 is ANQGSEA. CDR3 loop: CSVLEGGGAFF. The DNA for the CDR3 is TGCAGCGTTCTCGAAGGGGGGGGAGCTTTCTTT.

V usage is TRBV4-3 and J usage is TRBJ2-3, with D tentatively TRBD2 (6 bases). The CDR3 extends over 18 amino acids. Germline values: CDR1 LGHNA, CDR2 YSLEER. The V gene lost 0 bases and the J gene lost 0 bases, with 16 bases spanning the gap. DNA of the CDR3: TGCGCCAGCAGCCAAGATCCCCTGATCGGGACTAGCACAGATACGCAGTATTTT. This encodes CASSQDPLIGTSTDTQYF.

The V and J genes are TRBV4-1 and TRBJ1-5; no firm D call. V was clipped by 1 base and J by 5 bases, with 12 bases between them. This CDR3 region has 15 residues. In germline, CDR1 is MGHRA, CDR2 YSYEKL. As DNA, the CDR3 is TGCGCCAGCAGCCAAGTTTACGGGAGCGATCAGCCCCAGCATTTT. The encoded protein is CASSQVYGSDQPQHF.

The chain couples TRBV27 to TRBJ2-3, with 8 bases identical to TRBD2. V lost 1 base, J lost 0 bases, and 6 bases stayed unmatched. From germline, CDR1 is MNHEY and CDR2 SMNVEV (reference sequence). This CDR3 is built from 17 residues. CDR3 region: CASSLLISGGSTDTQYF. CDR3 in DNA: TGTGCCAGCAGTTTATTAATCAGCGGGGGTAGCACAGATACGCAGTATTTT.

The chain uses TRBV23-1 and TRBJ1-4; tentatively, D is TRBD1 (6 bases). TRBV23-1 is sorted into the ORF group, with uncertain function. This CDR3 contains 17 residues. V shed 0 bases and J shed 0 bases, with 11 bases lying between them. The CDR3 is CASSQSKTGSTNEKLFF. CDR3 DNA: TGCGCCAGCAGTCAATCTAAGACAGGCTCAACTAATGAAAAACTGTTTTTT.

The gene calls are TRBV13 and TRBJ2-7; D unclear. V was shortened by 5 bases and J by 2 bases, with 4 bases between the two germline ends. The CDR3 totals 11 residues. The germline CDR1 and CDR2 sequences are PRHDT and FYEKMQ (reference sequence). The CDR3: CASSVTYEQYF. The CDR3 DNA is TGTGCCAGCAGCGTAACCTACGAGCAGTACTTC.

The chain links TRBV5-1 to TRBJ2-7; 8 nucleotides match TRBD2. V dropped 2 bases and J dropped 7; count of bases not matched to a gene: 2. This CDR3 region has 12 residues. Germline V gene data show CDR1 as SGHRS and CDR2 as YFSETQ. Here the CDR3 DNA reads TGCGCCAGCAGCTTCAGCGGGGGTGAGCAGTACTTC. Encoded protein: CASSFSGGEQYF.

This clone has just a few counts. The chain carries TRBV7-9 and TRBJ1-4; tentatively, D is TRBD1 (5 bases). CDR1 and CDR2 (germline): SEHNR, FQNEAQ (reference sequence). V shed 5 bases and J shed 5 bases, with 15 bases lying between them. This CDR3 is built from 15 residues. CDR3 DNA sequence: TGTGCCAGCAGCCCCGGGGGGGGAGTGAATGAAAAACTGTTTTTT. This gives the protein CASSPGGGVNEKLFF. Full variable domain (rest looked up from reference TRBV7-9 and TRBJ1-4): DTGVSQNPRHKITKRGQNVTFRCDPISEHNRLYWYRQTLGQGPEFLTYFQNEAQLEKSRLLSDRFSAERPKGSFSTLEIQRTEQGDSAMYLCASSPGGGVNEKLFFGSGTQLSVL.

The V and J genes are TRBV7-9 and TRBJ2-1; 7 nucleotides line up with TRBD1. With V trimmed by 3 bases and J by 10 bases, 0 bases remained unmatched. This CDR3 is 11 amino acids long. Germline V gene sequence: CDR1 SEHNR, CDR2 FQNEAQ (reference sequence). The CDR3 DNA reads TGTGCCAGCAGCTTGACAGGGGAGCAGTTCTTC. Translated, it gives CASSLTGEQFF.

V is TRBV13 and J is TRBJ2-5; the match to TRBD1 covers 7 bases. The germline V gene has CDR1 PRHDT and CDR2 FYEKMQ (reference sequence). With V trimmed by 5 bases and J by 4 bases, 10 bases remained unmatched. The CDR3 runs 15 residues. The CDR3 reads CASSARTGRIETQYF. Written as DNA, the CDR3 is TGTGCCAGCAGCGCCCGGACAGGTCGTATAGAGACCCAGTACTTC.

This clone was counted once. The V gene is TRBV5-8, the J gene TRBJ2-7, with a weak D call TRBD1 (6 bases). V was pared by 5 bases and J by 5 bases, with 17 bases between. Germline loops: CDR1 SGHTS, CDR2 YDEGEE. This CDR3 comprises 14 residues. The chain's CDR3 is CASSRIYTGNEQYF. The CDR3 DNA is TGTGCCAGCAGTCGGATTTACACAGGGAACGAGCAGTACTTC.

V is TRBV9 and J is TRBJ1-6, with 7 bases aligning to TRBD1. V lost 4 bases, J lost 6 bases, and 4 bases stayed unmatched. Looked up from germline, CDR1 is SGDLS and CDR2 is YYNGEE. This CDR3 region has 14 residues. The CDR3 region is CASSRGQVNSPLHF. CDR3 nucleotides: TGTGCCAGCAGCCGCGGACAGGTTAATTCACCCCTCCACTTT. Full variable domain (rest looked up from reference TRBV9 and TRBJ1-6): DSGVTQTPKHLITATGQRVTLRCSPRSGDLSVYWYQQSLDQGLQFLIQYYNGEERAKGNILERFSAQQFPDLHSELNLSSLELGDSALYFCASSRGQVNSPLHFGNGTRLTVT.

This sequence joins TRBV19 and TRBJ2-7, with TRBD1 matching 8 bases. V was clipped by 5 bases and J by 3 bases; unmatched bases: 9. Germline V gene lookup returns CDR1 LNHDA and CDR2 SQIVND (reference sequence). The CDR3 extends over 15 amino acids. CDR3 nucleotides: TGTGCCAGTAGTTTCGCCGGACAGGGCGGCTACGAGCAGTACTTC. Residues: CASSFAGQGGYEQYF.